These 30 T cell receptor beta chains originate from one sample sequenced in a study of T cell responses to AZD1222 COVID-19 vaccine. TCRdb's copy holds only in-frame clones and misses some; the assay was immunoSEQ multiplex PCR. Among roughly 160,000 clones listed, just under 95% were seen once. The sequencing here drew on peripheral blood, taken on day 0 of AZD1222 vaccination. These receptors originate from an adult in good health.

This chain uses TRBV9 with TRBJ2-2, with D perhaps TRBD1 or TRBD2 (5 bases each). Germline CDR1 reads SGDLS; CDR2 reads YYNGEE. The CDR3 sequence is 15 residues long. With 3 bases removed from V and 5 bases from J, the gap between germline ends came to 14 bases. The DNA of the CDR3 is TGTGCCAGCAGCGCATCCCCTGGGGGAACCGGGGAGCTGTTTTTT. This gives the protein CASSASPGGTGELFF.

This clone was detected only once. The V gene is TRBV11-3, the J gene TRBJ1-6; D not certain. The CDR3 runs 14 residues. In germline, CDR1 is SGHNT, CDR2 YENEEA. V was cut by 3 bases and J by 10 bases, with 13 bases left in between. The CDR3 DNA follows: TGTGCCAGCAGCTTTCGGACGGGCGTGTCACCCCTCCACTTT. As protein: CASSFRTGVSPLHF.

The chain uses TRBV2 and TRBJ1-5; perhaps TRBD1 as D (5 bases). Trimming shortened V by 6 bases and J by 3 bases, and 15 bases separated the two germline ends. Germline V gene lookup returns CDR1 SNHLY and CDR2 FYNNEI. This CDR3 comprises 15 residues. The CDR3 reads CASSPEGLLNQPQHF. The CDR3 DNA sequence: TGTGCCAGCAGCCCCGAGGGACTGCTCAATCAGCCCCAGCATTTT. Full variable domain (remainder filled in from reference TRBV2 and TRBJ1-5): EPEVTQTPSHQVTQMGQEVILRCVPISNHLYFYWYRQILGQKVEFLVSFYNNEISEKSEIFDDQFSVERPDGSNFTLKIRSTKLEDSAMYFCASSPEGLLNQPQHFGDGTRLSIL.

The chain couples TRBV30 to TRBJ1-2, with a possible D match to TRBD1 (6 bases). In germline, CDR1 is GTSNPN, CDR2 SVGIG (reference sequence). Trimming removed 4 bases from V and 2 bases from J, with 11 bases in between. The length of the CDR3 is 13 residues. The CDR3 reads CAWKDSTNYGYTF. CDR3 DNA sequence: TGTGCCTGGAAGGACAGTACCAACTATGGCTACACCTTC.

This clone was detected only once. The chain uses TRBV19 and TRBJ1-1, with 12 bases matching TRBD1. The germline gives CDR1 LNHDA, CDR2 SQIVND (reference sequence). The CDR3 is made up of 16 amino acids. The J segment lost 4 bases and the V segment lost 4 bases, leaving 7 bases of the junction unmatched. The DNA for the CDR3 is TGTGCCAGTAGTAGTTCCGGGACAGGGGGCCCCACTGAAGCTTTCTTT. Translating gives CASSSSGTGGPTEAFF.

This chain uses TRBV2 with TRBJ2-5; no firm D call. Trimming removed 2 bases from V and 4 bases from J, with 5 bases in between. The CDR3 loop spans 12 amino acids. CDR1 SNHLY and CDR2 FYNNEI come from the germline V gene. The CDR3 DNA is TGTGCCAGCAGTGAACGGGCAGAGACCCAGTACTTC. Translating gives CASSERAETQYF.

The chain carries TRBV30 and TRBJ2-1; possibly TRBD2 for D (6 bases). The CDR3 loop spans 18 amino acids. Deletions cut 5 bases from V and 1 base from J, with 24 bases between. Germline-derived CDR1 and CDR2 are GTSNPN and SVGIG (reference sequence). CDR3 sequence: CAWAPLGGGGASYNEQFF. The CDR3 DNA reads as TGTGCCTGGGCCCCCCTAGGAGGTGGAGGGGCGTCCTACAATGAGCAGTTCTTC.

This sequence joins TRBV7-2 and TRBJ2-5; a possible D gene is TRBD1 (6 bases). This CDR3 has 14 amino acids. CDR1 is SGHTA and CDR2 is FQGNSA in the germline V gene. V was cut by 7 bases and J by 2 bases, with 14 bases left in between. The CDR3 DNA reads as TGTGCCAGCATCATGACAGGAGCACAAGAGACCCAGTACTTC. Encoded protein: CASIMTGAQETQYF.

The J gene is TRBJ2-7, the V gene TRBV19; weak D call: TRBD1 (5 bases). The germline V gene encodes CDR1 LNHDA and CDR2 SQIVND (reference sequence). This CDR3 contains 16 residues. V dropped 6 bases and J dropped 5 bases, with 23 bases sitting between them. In DNA form, the CDR3 reads TGTGCCAGTAGCCCCGGGCGCGTGGGCAGGGCCCACGAGCAGTACTTC. It translates to CASSPGRVGRAHEQYF. The entire variable domain, with the rest obtained from reference TRBV19 and TRBJ2-7, is as follows: DGGITQSPKYLFRKEGQNVTLSCEQNLNHDAMYWYRQDPGQGLRLIYYSQIVNDFQKGDIAEGYSVSREKKESFPLTVTSAQKNPTAFYLCASSPGRVGRAHEQYFGPGTRLTVT.

V and J are TRBV11-3 and TRBJ1-2, with 7 positions matching TRBD1. The ends lost 6 bases at V and 8 bases at J; junction bases unmatched: 9. The CDR3 has 13 residues. In germline, CDR1 is SGHNT, CDR2 YENEEA. The CDR3 region is CASSPDRESGYTF. DNA for the CDR3: TGTGCCAGCAGTCCTGACAGGGAGAGCGGCTACACCTTC.

The sample holds a few counts of this clone. This chain connects TRBV19 to TRBJ2-1; weak D call: TRBD2 (5 bases). In germline, CDR1 is LNHDA, CDR2 SQIVND (reference sequence). V was clipped by 4 bases and J by 1 base, with 11 bases between them. There are 15 residues in the CDR3. CDR3 sequence: CASSNLRGSYNEQFF. Written as DNA, the CDR3 is TGTGCCAGTAGTAACCTTCGGGGTTCCTACAATGAGCAGTTCTTC.

The CDR3 nucleotides read TGTGCCAGCAGCTTAATGGGCGGGGCGAGCTCCTACAATGAGCAGTTCTTC. The encoded protein is CASSLMGGASSYNEQFF. V and J are TRBV7-6 and TRBJ2-1, with D possibly matching TRBD2 (6 bases). The CDR3 length is 17 residues. V was shortened by 2 bases and J by 0 bases, with 14 bases between the two germline ends. CDR1 SGHVS and CDR2 FNYEAQ come from the germline V gene.

The chain joins TRBV4-1 to TRBJ1-2, with D unclear. The CDR3 spans 12 residues. V gave up 0 bases and J gave up 7 bases, with 6 bases separating them. Per germline, CDR1 MGHRA and CDR2 YSYEKL. CDR3 bases: TGCGCCAGCAGCCAAGATGGTCTTGGCTACACCTTC. Translated, it gives CASSQDGLGYTF.

This chain joins TRBV5-1 and TRBJ1-4; TRBD1 matches 7 bases. The ends lost 4 bases at V and 0 bases at J; junction bases unmatched: 6. Germline lookup yields CDR1 SGHRS and CDR2 YFSETQ. This CDR3 spans 16 amino acids. The DNA for the CDR3 is TGCGCCAGCAGCCAGGGGGGCCCCTCAACTAATGAAAAACTGTTTTTT. The encoded protein is CASSQGGPSTNEKLFF.

The gene calls are TRBV7-9 and TRBJ1-2; D remains unclear. Germline CDR1 is SEHNR and CDR2 is FQNEAQ (reference sequence). The CDR3 loop spans 14 amino acids. With 2 bases removed from V and 5 bases from J, the gap between germline ends came to 12 bases. CDR3 sequence reads: CASSLQGAGYGYTF. The CDR3 DNA reads as TGTGCCAGCAGCTTACAAGGTGCAGGTTATGGCTACACCTTC.

The rearrangement uses TRBV25-1 and TRBJ1-6; TRBD1 agrees at 7 bases. The CDR3 contains 14 residues. In germline, CDR1 is MGHDK, CDR2 SYGVNS. Trimming cost V 3 bases and J 7 bases; bases outside gene matches: 3. The CDR3 loop reads CASSDWGQNSPLHF. CDR3 bases: TGTGCCAGCAGTGACTGGGGACAGAATTCACCCCTCCACTTT.

The J gene is TRBJ1-4, the V gene TRBV2, with D maybe TRBD1 (6 bases). CDR3 length: 15 residues. Trimming took off 8 bases at V and 4 bases at J, with 17 bases between the two ends. CDR1 SNHLY and CDR2 FYNNEI come from the germline V gene. CDR3 coding DNA: TGTGCCAGCCGTCGGGGGCTTGTGTATAATGAAAAACTGTTTTTT. Protein: CASRRGLVYNEKLFF.

This chain uses TRBV4-2 with TRBJ1-3; D uncertain. In germline, CDR1 is LGHNA, CDR2 YNFKEQ. The CDR3 contains 14 residues. Between the trimmed V and J ends, which lost 0 bases and 4 bases, there was a span of 7 bases. The CDR3 loop reads CASSQDRGGNTIYF. CDR3 nucleotides: TGTGCCAGCAGCCAAGATCGCGGCGGAAACACCATATATTTT.

The rearrangement links TRBV5-1 to TRBJ1-3, with D tentatively TRBD1 (5 bases). Germline V gene lookup returns CDR1 SGHRS and CDR2 YFSETQ. V dropped 0 bases and J dropped 2 bases, with 9 bases sitting between them. The CDR3 extends over 15 amino acids. The CDR3 loop reads CASSLGQRPGNTIYF. The CDR3 coding sequence is TGCGCCAGCAGCTTGGGACAGCGCCCTGGAAACACCATATATTTT.

The V and J genes are TRBV19 and TRBJ1-5; 7 bases match TRBD1. CDR1 is LNHDA, CDR2 SQIVND, per germline (reference sequence). This CDR3 region has 14 residues. J was trimmed by 6 bases and V by 6 bases; bases with no gene match: 8. CDR3 region: CASRYRGVGQPQHF. CDR3 nucleotides: TGTGCCAGTAGGTACAGGGGAGTTGGTCAGCCCCAGCATTTT.

This clone came up once. V usage is TRBV27 and J usage is TRBJ2-1; no reliable D call. From germline, CDR1 is MNHEY and CDR2 SMNVEV (reference sequence). V shed 6 bases and J shed 3 bases, with 12 bases lying between them. The CDR3 is made up of 14 amino acids. This CDR3 is CASRLAYNYNEQFF. The CDR3 nucleotides are TGTGCCAGCAGACTGGCGTACAACTACAATGAGCAGTTCTTC.

This chain uses TRBV7-3 with TRBJ2-2; weak D call: TRBD2 (7 bases). The V end lost 5 bases, the J end lost 10 bases, and 14 bases lay between the germline ends. There are 13 residues in the CDR3. Germline CDR1 and CDR2: SGHTA and FQGTGA. CDR3 in amino acids: CASSRGGGEELFF. CDR3 sequence (DNA): TGTGCCAGCAGCAGGGGAGGGGGAGAGGAGCTGTTTTTT.

The V call is TRBV3-1 (or the pseudogene TRBV3-2), the J call TRBJ2-7; 9 bases agree with TRBD1. V trimming: 3 bases; J trimming: 1 base; junction bases outside the gene matches: 10. Germline V gene sequence: CDR1 LGHDT, CDR2 YNNKEL (reference sequence). The CDR3 totals 17 residues. CDR3 region: CASSHLITGTGSYEQYF. DNA for the CDR3: TGTGCCAGCAGCCACCTTATCACCGGGACAGGGTCCTACGAGCAGTACTTC.

V gene TRBV6-5 combines with J gene TRBJ1-2; no clear D. Germline loops: CDR1 MNHEY, CDR2 SVGAGI. This CDR3 is 14 amino acids long. V was shortened by 6 bases and J by 4 bases, with 15 bases between the two germline ends. CDR3 residues: CASRIGNEGYGYTF. Written as DNA, the CDR3 is TGTGCCAGCAGAATTGGGAACGAGGGCTATGGCTACACCTTC.

A note on this clone: The identical CDR3 is also encoded by other nucleotide sequences in the sample. The rearrangement uses TRBV6-2 or TRBV6-3 and TRBJ2-5; 7 bases fit TRBD2. The V segment lost 2 bases and the J segment 1 base; nucleotides outside the gene matches: 4. Germline V lookup: CDR1 MNHEY, CDR2 SVGEGT. The CDR3 has 15 amino acids. CDR3 amino acids: CASSYRGVVQETQYF. The CDR3 coding sequence is TGTGCCAGCAGTTACCGGGGGGTTGTCCAAGAGACCCAGTACTTC.

The chain uses TRBV30 and TRBJ1-1; TRBD1 might be the D (5 bases). The CDR3 covers 13 residues. From germline, CDR1 is GTSNPN and CDR2 SVGIG (reference sequence). Trimming stripped 4 bases from V and 2 bases from J, with 11 bases between. CDR3 in amino acids: CAWIAGFNTEAFF. CDR3 coding DNA: TGTGCCTGGATCGCAGGGTTTAACACTGAAGCTTTCTTT.

CDR3 in amino acids: CASSQITGGGEKLFF. The CDR3 bases are TGTGCCAGCAGCCAAATCACAGGGGGCGGTGAAAAACTGTTTTTT. The rearrangement links TRBV4-2 to TRBJ1-4; 9 bases match TRBD1. With V trimmed by 2 bases and J by 7 bases, 5 bases remained unmatched. The V gene's germline CDR1 is LGHNA and CDR2 YNFKEQ. CDR3 size: 15 residues.

The CDR3, as DNA: TGCGCCAGCAGCCGCCCTGAGGGGGAGACCCAGTACTTC. Its protein product is CASSRPEGETQYF. This rearrangement joins TRBV4-1 to TRBJ2-5, with D perhaps being TRBD1 or TRBD2 (5 bases each). The CDR3 is 13 amino acids. Trimming removed 4 bases at V and 5 bases at J, with 11 bases between. Germline values: CDR1 MGHRA, CDR2 YSYEKL.

In its sample, this clone was seen a few times. This chain connects TRBV7-9 to TRBJ1-5, with D unclear. CDR1 and CDR2 (germline): SEHNR, FQNEAQ (reference sequence). The CDR3 spans 13 residues. Trimming shortened V by 1 base and J by 5 bases, and 6 bases separated the two germline ends. The CDR3 bases are TGTGCCAGCAGCTTAGATTACGATCAGCCCCAGCATTTT. Its translation is CASSLDYDQPQHF.

The chain combines TRBV3-1 (or the pseudogene TRBV3-2) with TRBJ2-2; D uncertain. CDR3 length equals 15 residues. Deletions cut 3 bases from V and 6 bases from J, with 14 bases between. CDR1 and CDR2 from the germline V gene are LGHDT and YNNKEL (reference sequence). CDR3 region: CASSQVPDGPGELFF. The CDR3 DNA sequence: TGTGCCAGCAGCCAGGTCCCCGATGGGCCCGGGGAGCTGTTTTTT.